This record looks at one T cell receptor (beta chain) sequence and its context. V lost 0 bases, J lost 3 bases, and 7 bases stayed unmatched. The V gene's germline CDR1 is MNHEY and CDR2 SVGAGI. The CDR3 covers 17 residues. For the second PCR, which ran for 7 to 11 cycles, a sample-barcoded 5' primer and a J-beta primer mix were used. Every sample gave at least 3 million paired-end reads containing CDR3. Each CDR3 protein is one row after TCRdb ran MiXCR on the 5' RACE reads. The table lists hundreds of thousands of distinct CDR3 sequences, around 46% of them singletons, with 20% to 25% in the top ten. This record comes from a study of blood T cells in healthy people across ages.

What was sequenced was blood. The clonotype comes from an older woman in good health. The genes are TRBV6-5 and TRBJ2-1; 8 positions agree with TRBD2. The CDR3 protein is CASSYSFSSGSYNEQFF. CDR3 sequence (DNA): TGTGCCAGCAGTTACTCGTTCTCAAGCGGGAGCTACAATGAGCAGTTCTTC.